This TCR beta chain was sequenced during a study of prognosis after radiotherapy for stage I lung cancer. There are 14 residues in the CDR3. Germline V gives CDR1 KGHDR, CDR2 SFDVKD. J lost 7 bases, V lost 4 bases, and 4 bases had no gene match. Genomic DNA served as the source from which two-round multiplex PCR generated TCR beta CDR3 amplicons. Amplification in first-round PCR relied on primers specific to each TRBV and TRBJ gene. PCR's second round employed universal primers. MiXCR, applied by TCRdb to the multiplex PCR reads, yields one record per CDR3 protein. This table holds tens of thousands of distinct CDR3 sequences, more than 40% found once. This clonotype has a count of ten or more.

The rearrangement links TRBV24-1 to TRBJ1-4, with TRBD1 matching over 8 bases. This TCR was recovered from a donor over 45 with non-small cell lung cancer. Sequenced material: PBMCs, taken before or after stereotactic body radiation therapy (not recorded which). DNA of the CDR3: TGTGCCACCAGTGACAGGGGGCCGGTTGAAAAACTGTTTTTT. It yields the protein CATSDRGPVEKLFF.